What follows are 22 T cell receptor beta chains derived from one specimen sequenced in a study of spatial heterogeneity in lung cancer. Time point here: sample taken at primary tumor resection. A single record per CDR3 protein comes from TCRdb applying MiXCR to the 5' RACE reads. The data show thousands of distinct CDR3 sequences, roughly an eighth seen once. General study points: Intratumoral expanded alpha and beta TCR counts were found to track tumor mutation counts.

Their antigen targets remain unknown. The source material was lung tumor tissue, sampled at surgery. The receptors were gathered from a female donor with early-stage non-small cell lung cancer.

Within the sample, this clonotype is medium-sized. The V gene is TRBV5-8, the J gene TRBJ1-5; 8 nucleotides line up with TRBD1. This CDR3 is 13 amino acids long. Germline V gene lookup returns CDR1 SGHTS and CDR2 YDEGEE. The V and J ends lost 4 bases and 6 bases, in that order; junction bases with no gene match: 3. The CDR3 DNA sequence: TGTGCCAGCAGCCAGGACAGGGTTCAGCCCCAGCATTTT. Encoded protein: CASSQDRVQPQHF.

This clonotype was counted ten times or more. The rearrangement uses TRBV15 and TRBJ1-1; 9 bases map to TRBD1. CDR3 size: 20 residues. V was clipped by 1 base and J by 0 bases; unmatched bases: 15. Germline values: CDR1 LNHNV, CDR2 YYDKDF (reference sequence). DNA for the CDR3: TGTGCCACCAGCAGAGTTGGACTACAGGGGGCCCAAGAGGTGAACACTGAAGCTTTCTTT. Protein sequence: CATSRVGLQGAQEVNTEAFF.

This clonotype was detected many times. The chain has TRBV12-3 or TRBV12-4 and TRBJ2-1; a weak D match, TRBD2 (5 bases). This CDR3 is built from 12 residues. Trimming took off 2 bases at V and 9 bases at J, with 8 bases between the two ends. The CDR3 nucleotides read TGTGCCAGCAGTTTAAAACTAGTTGAGCAGTTCTTC. It codes for CASSLKLVEQFF.

This clonotype is medium-sized (0.01 to 0.1%) within its sample. This rearrangement joins TRBV6-2 or TRBV6-3 to TRBJ1-5, with D perhaps matching TRBD1 (6 bases). From germline, CDR1 is MNHEY and CDR2 SVGEGT. Trimming removed 8 bases at V and 4 bases at J, with 9 bases between. The length of the CDR3 is 12 residues. The CDR3 DNA sequence: TGTGCCAGCCGGAGGGGGAATCAGCCCCAGCATTTT. Residues: CASRRGNQPQHF.

This clonotype is medium-sized by share. The chain has TRBV28 and TRBJ1-5; D gene unclear. CDR3 size: 15 residues. The ends were cut back, 4 bases at V and 0 bases at J, with 10 bases in the middle. CDR1 is MDHEN and CDR2 is SYDVKM in the germline V gene. CDR3 region: CASSSGDYSNQPQHF. CDR3 bases: TGTGCCAGCAGTTCCGGAGATTATAGCAATCAGCCCCAGCATTTT.

This clonotype was detected a few times. This rearrangement joins TRBV5-5 to TRBJ2-3; D call uncertain. This CDR3 comprises 14 residues. Trimming stripped 0 bases from V and 6 bases from J, with 11 bases between. The germline V gene has CDR1 SGHKS and CDR2 YYEKEE (reference sequence). CDR3 region: CASSLVDARDTQYF. The CDR3 DNA is TGTGCCAGCAGCTTGGTCGACGCGCGGGATACGCAGTATTTT.

This clonotype is termed medium-sized (0.01 to 0.1%). The chain employs TRBV29-1 and TRBJ2-5, with D tentatively TRBD1 (6 bases). Germline CDR1 reads SQVTM; CDR2 reads ANQGSEA. The V end lost 7 bases, the J end lost 2 bases, and 14 bases lay between the germline ends. This CDR3 contains 13 residues. Here the CDR3 DNA reads TGCAGCGCGGCCAGGGGTCAACAAGAGACCCAGTACTTC. This sequence encodes CSAARGQQETQYF.

This clonotype is medium-sized (0.01 to 0.1%) by share. The chain couples TRBV10-2 to TRBJ1-3; possibly TRBD1 for D (6 bases). The CDR3 runs 15 residues. V lost 3 bases, J lost 4 bases, and 13 bases lay in between. Germline loops: CDR1 WSHSY, CDR2 SAAADI. This chain's CDR3 is CASSEGTGPGNTIYF. CDR3 DNA: TGCGCCAGCAGTGAAGGTACAGGGCCCGGAAACACCATATATTTT.

This clonotype is medium-sized in the sample. J is TRBJ2-2 and V is TRBV5-1, with D perhaps TRBD2 (5 bases). Trimming removed 6 bases from V and 0 bases from J, with 15 bases in between. Germline CDR1 is SGHRS and CDR2 is YFSETQ. The CDR3 loop spans 16 amino acids. As DNA, the CDR3 is TGCGCCAGCACCCCCGGGGTGGTTTCGAACACCGGGGAGCTGTTTTTT. Its protein product is CASTPGVVSNTGELFF.

This clonotype was seen repeatedly, ten times or more. CDR3 sequence (DNA): TGTGCCAGCAGTAAACTAGCGGGAGTCCCTTTGGGTGAGCAGTTCTTC. This codes for CASSKLAGVPLGEQFF. The chain combines TRBV3-1 with TRBJ2-1; TRBD2 matches at 11 bases. CDR3 length equals 16 residues. The trim removed 6 bases at V and 9 bases at J, leaving 13 bases unmatched. Germline V gene lookup returns CDR1 LGHDT and CDR2 YNNKEL (reference sequence).

Within the sample, this clonotype is medium-sized. The rearrangement uses TRBV6-1 and TRBJ2-3; TRBD1 might be the D (6 bases). CDR1 MNHNS and CDR2 SASEGT come from the germline V gene. The ends were cut back, 6 bases at V and 4 bases at J, with 11 bases in the middle. This CDR3 is built from 13 residues. DNA of the CDR3: TGTGCCAGCAGATTACAGGGACCAGATACGCAGTATTTT. Protein: CASRLQGPDTQYF.

The gene calls are TRBV5-4 and TRBJ1-2, with D hard to call. Trimming removed 4 bases at V and 2 bases at J, with 9 bases between. From germline, CDR1 is SGHNT and CDR2 YYREEE (reference sequence). This CDR3 spans 13 amino acids. DNA for the CDR3: TGTGCCAGCAGCCCTGACAACAACTATGGCTACACCTTC. It yields the protein CASSPDNNYGYTF.

The V and J genes are TRBV27 and TRBJ2-1, with 7 bases that match TRBD2. This CDR3 spans 13 amino acids. Trimming cost V 2 bases and J 5 bases; bases outside gene matches: 0. CDR1 is MNHEY and CDR2 is SMNVEV in the germline V gene (reference sequence). CDR3 nucleotide sequence: TGTGCCAGCAGTTTAGGGACTAACAATGAGCAGTTCTTC. Translating it yields CASSLGTNNEQFF.

Within the sample, this clonotype is medium-sized (0.01 to 0.1%). The chain has TRBV6-5 and TRBJ2-2; 7 bases align to TRBD1. The V gene end was trimmed by 6 bases and the J gene end by 5 bases; junction bases not matched to a gene: 18. The germline V gene encodes CDR1 MNHEY and CDR2 SVGAGI. The CDR3 length is 18 residues. This chain's CDR3 is CASRPVDRVRRLTGELFF. The CDR3 DNA reads TGTGCCAGCAGACCAGTAGACAGGGTTCGAAGATTGACCGGGGAGCTGTTTTTT.

This clonotype was seen more than once but under ten times. The genes are TRBV7-2 and TRBJ2-7; 7 nucleotides line up with TRBD1. From germline, CDR1 is SGHTA and CDR2 FQGNSA. The CDR3 consists of 16 residues. J gave up 2 bases and V 1 base, and 8 bases lay outside the gene matches. CDR3 nucleotide sequence: TGTGCCAGCAGCTTAGGCTTACAGGGGCCCACCTACGAGCAGTACTTC. The encoded protein is CASSLGLQGPTYEQYF. Looking up the rest from reference TRBV7-2 and TRBJ2-7 gives the full variable domain: GAGVSQSPSNKVTEKGKDVELRCDPISGHTALYWYRQSLGQGLEFLIYFQGNSAPDKSGLPSDRFSAERTGGSVSTLTIQRTQQEDSAVYLCASSLGLQGPTYEQYFGPGTRLTVT.

This clonotype is a singleton in its sample. CDR3 sequence (DNA): TGTGCCAGCAGCGTAGCTACTTACACTGAAGCTTTCTTT. Translated: CASSVATYTEAFF. The rearrangement joins TRBV9 to TRBJ1-1; D gene unclear. Germline V lookup: CDR1 SGDLS, CDR2 YYNGEE. This CDR3 contains 13 residues. V lost 0 bases and J 3 bases, leaving 6 bases between the germline ends.

This clonotype qualifies as medium-sized. CDR3: CASSVDSGWYNEQFF. The CDR3 nucleotides are TGTGCCAGCAGCGTAGATAGCGGCTGGTACAATGAGCAGTTCTTC. The rearrangement uses TRBV9 and TRBJ2-1; weak D call: TRBD2 (6 bases). CDR1 is SGDLS, CDR2 YYNGEE, per germline. V was pared by 0 bases and J by 4 bases, with 11 bases between. The CDR3 spans 15 residues.

This clonotype was recorded at least ten times. The chain carries TRBV20-1 and TRBJ2-7; 7 bases fit TRBD2. V lost 4 bases and J lost 5; bases outside the gene matches: 8. The CDR3 runs to 13 residues. CDR1 and CDR2 (germline): DFQATT, SNEGSKA (reference sequence). CDR3 in DNA: TGCAGTGCTACGGACGGGAGGTCCCACGAGCAGTACTTC. This encodes CSATDGRSHEQYF.

By share of the sample, this clonotype is medium-sized. The chain is built from TRBV6-1 and TRBJ2-1; no clear D gene. Trimming took 6 bases from V and 0 from J, leaving 12 bases between them. This CDR3 is built from 15 residues. CDR1 and CDR2 (germline): MNHNS, SASEGT. CDR3 coding DNA: TGTGCCAGCAGGCCAGGATTAAGCTCCTACAATGAGCAGTTCTTC. Protein sequence: CASRPGLSSYNEQFF.

This clonotype was counted ten times or more. The chain carries TRBV7-8 and TRBJ2-3; 8 bases map to TRBD2. There are 16 residues in the CDR3. Germline CDR1 reads SGHVS; CDR2 reads FQNEAQ. Germline trimming cut 2 bases from V and 1 base from J; bases unmatched to any gene: 5. CDR3 residues: CASSLSGGSGTDTQYF. The CDR3 DNA reads as TGTGCCAGCAGCTTATCGGGAGGGAGTGGCACAGATACGCAGTATTTT.

This clonotype was recorded at least ten times. This chain connects TRBV12-3 or TRBV12-4 to TRBJ2-1; TRBD1 agrees at 7 bases. The trim removed 5 bases at V and 10 bases at J, leaving 2 bases unmatched. The CDR3 is made up of 11 amino acids. The CDR3 here is CASSKDREQFF. CDR3 nucleotide sequence: TGTGCCAGCAGTAAGGACAGGGAGCAGTTCTTC.

Ten or more counts support this clonotype. V is TRBV3-1 and J is TRBJ2-7; a possible D gene is TRBD2 (5 bases). Germline CDR1 is LGHDT and CDR2 is YNNKEL (reference sequence). The CDR3 has 16 amino acids. Trimming took off 1 base at V and 4 bases at J, with 17 bases between the two ends. The CDR3: CASSQVPAAGEYEQYF. The CDR3 bases are TGTGCCAGCAGCCAAGTGCCAGCGGCGGGCGAGTACGAGCAGTACTTC.